This T cell receptor (beta chain) was captured by sequencing in a study of blood T cell repertoires in COVID-19. Overall study context: COVID-19 samples, acute and convalescent, were from the United States, Italy and Spain.

The germline CDR1 and CDR2 sequences are SGHTA and FQGNSA. V dropped 2 bases and J dropped 6 bases, with 16 bases sitting between them. The CDR3 sequence is 15 residues long. In the source study's methods: Researchers report that nucleated cell counts were estimated from reference gene primer amplification. Sequenced by immunoSEQ multiplex PCR; TCRdb stores in-frame clones only, minus some. The V and J calls and clone size are taken from that table; D and trimming were inferred from the DNA. Of around 260,000 clones in the sample, approximately 85% were seen once. The specimen was peripheral blood. The clonotype comes from a human donor in a cohort sampled during active COVID-19. The rearrangement joins TRBV7-2 to TRBJ1-2; a weak D match, TRBD1 (6 bases). CDR3 nucleotide sequence: TGTGCCAGCAGCTTATTGGCAGGGGAGTTGGATGGCTACACCTTC. It encodes CASSLLAGELDGYTF.